This TCR beta chain was retrieved from a study of cytomegalovirus exposure and HLA in healthy donors. General study results and limits: Testing in vitro showed three CMV-associated chains specific for CMV antigens. TCR beta chains numbering 164 were designated cytomegalovirus-associated.

About this clone: Its antigen is unidentified.

With V trimmed by 0 bases and J by 5 bases, 10 bases remained unmatched. CDR3 length: 16 amino acids. Germline V gene lookup returns CDR1 SGDLS and CDR2 YYNGEE. Vbeta (60) and Jbeta (13) primers were used in the PCR. Generated by immunoSEQ multiplex PCR, the TCRdb table keeps only in-frame clones and is missing some. The repertoire consists of 80,000 to 100,000 clones, with 55% to 85% occurring once and the leading ten covering about a sixth. The receptor was isolated from a woman aged 18-29 years in good health and CMV-seropositive. The chain has TRBV9 and TRBJ2-5; TRBD2 agrees at 7 bases. Sequencing was done on a sample of PBMCs. DNA of the CDR3: TGTGCCAGCAGCGTAGCGGCGGGGGACCGGGGGGAGACCCAGTACTTC. As protein: CASSVAAGDRGETQYF.